These 2 T cell receptor beta chains originate from one sample sequenced in a study of T cells after yellow fever vaccination. TCRdb re-called the 5' RACE reads with MiXCR, one entry per CDR3 protein. The sample consists of under 200,000 distinct CDR3 sequences, 9.5% to 12% of them appearing once. This sample comprised CD8+ T cells sorted from PBMCs, obtained 15 days after the yellow fever booster vaccination. These receptors originate from a man aged 18 to 29 who received the YFV17D yellow fever vaccine.

The table lists this clonotype with a few counts. The rearrangement joins TRBV20-1 to TRBJ2-3; D unresolved. The length of the CDR3 is 17 residues. Trimming removed 3 bases at V and 2 bases at J, with 21 bases between. Per germline, CDR1 DFQATT and CDR2 SNEGSKA (reference sequence). CDR3: CSARRLRRKNPTDTQYF. The CDR3, as DNA: TGCAGTGCTAGGAGGCTTAGGCGGAAAAACCCCACAGATACGCAGTATTTT.

This clonotype has just a few counts. The chain has TRBV15 and TRBJ1-5; D is unresolved. The CDR3 has 13 amino acids. Looked up from germline, CDR1 is LNHNV and CDR2 is YYDKDF (reference sequence). V gave up 3 bases and J gave up 7 bases, with 10 bases separating them. The CDR3 sequence: CATSRGFLQPQHF. The CDR3 coding sequence is TGTGCCACCAGCAGGGGCTTTTTACAGCCCCAGCATTTT.